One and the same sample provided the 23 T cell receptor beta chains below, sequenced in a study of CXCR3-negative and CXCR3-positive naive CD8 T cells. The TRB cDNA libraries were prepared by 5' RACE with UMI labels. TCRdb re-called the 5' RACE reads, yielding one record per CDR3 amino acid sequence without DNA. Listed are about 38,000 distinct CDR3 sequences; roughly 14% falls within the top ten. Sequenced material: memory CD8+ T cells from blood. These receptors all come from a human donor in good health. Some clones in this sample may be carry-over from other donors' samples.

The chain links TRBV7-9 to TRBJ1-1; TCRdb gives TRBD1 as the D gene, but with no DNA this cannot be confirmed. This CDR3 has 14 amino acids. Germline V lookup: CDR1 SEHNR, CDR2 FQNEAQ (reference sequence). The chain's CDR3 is CASSLGTAGAEAFF.

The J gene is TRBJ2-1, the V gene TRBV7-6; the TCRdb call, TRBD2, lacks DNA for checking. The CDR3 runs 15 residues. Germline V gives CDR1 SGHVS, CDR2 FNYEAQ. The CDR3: CASSLLGGIYNEQFF.

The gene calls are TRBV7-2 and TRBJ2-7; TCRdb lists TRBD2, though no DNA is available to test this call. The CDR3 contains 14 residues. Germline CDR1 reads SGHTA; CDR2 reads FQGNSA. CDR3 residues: CASRGQPEAYEQYF. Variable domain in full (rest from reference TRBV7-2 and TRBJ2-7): GAGVSQSPSNKVTEKGKDVELRCDPISGHTALYWYRQSLGQGLEFLIYFQGNSAPDKSGLPSDRFSAERTGGSVSTLTIQRTQQEDSAVYLCASRGQPEAYEQYFGPGTRLTVT.

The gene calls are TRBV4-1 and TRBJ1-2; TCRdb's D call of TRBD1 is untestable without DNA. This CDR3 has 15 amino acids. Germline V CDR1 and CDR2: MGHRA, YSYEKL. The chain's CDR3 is CASSPRQDLNYGYTF.

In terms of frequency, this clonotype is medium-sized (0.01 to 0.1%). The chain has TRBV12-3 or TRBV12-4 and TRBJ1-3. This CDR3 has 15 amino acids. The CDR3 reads CASSLSELSGNTIYF.

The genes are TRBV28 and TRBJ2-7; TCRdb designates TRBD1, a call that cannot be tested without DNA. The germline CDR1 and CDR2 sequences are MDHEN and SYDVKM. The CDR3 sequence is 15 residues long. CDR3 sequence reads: CASSLEGQGKVEQYF.

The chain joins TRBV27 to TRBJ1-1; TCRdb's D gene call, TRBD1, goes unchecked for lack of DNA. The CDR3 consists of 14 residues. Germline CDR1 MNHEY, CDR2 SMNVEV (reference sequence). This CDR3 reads CASTPELLNTEAFF.

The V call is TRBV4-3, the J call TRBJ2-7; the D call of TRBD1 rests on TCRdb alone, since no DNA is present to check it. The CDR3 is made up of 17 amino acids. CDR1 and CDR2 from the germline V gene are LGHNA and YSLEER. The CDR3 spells CASSQEAGQHLYYEQYF.

The CDR3 spells CASSQDMTDYGYTF. The chain links TRBV4-3 to TRBJ1-2. Germline loops: CDR1 LGHNA, CDR2 YSLEER. The CDR3 consists of 14 residues.

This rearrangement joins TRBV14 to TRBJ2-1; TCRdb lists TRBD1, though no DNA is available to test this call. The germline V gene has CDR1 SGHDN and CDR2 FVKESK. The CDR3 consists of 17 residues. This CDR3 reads CASSQVSTTPGIGEQFF.

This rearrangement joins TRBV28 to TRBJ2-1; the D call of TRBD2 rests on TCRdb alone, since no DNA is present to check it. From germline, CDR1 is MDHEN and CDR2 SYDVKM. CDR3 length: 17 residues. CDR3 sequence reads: CASSHQGRGASGNEQFF. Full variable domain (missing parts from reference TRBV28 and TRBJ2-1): DVKVTQSSRYLVKRTGEKVFLECVQDMDHENMFWYRQDPGLGLRLIYFSYDVKMKEKGDIPEGYSVSREKKERFSLILESASTNQTSMYLCASSHQGRGASGNEQFFGPGTRLTVL.

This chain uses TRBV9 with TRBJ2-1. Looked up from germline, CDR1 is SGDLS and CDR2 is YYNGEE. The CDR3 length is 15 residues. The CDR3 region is CASSVSLAPYNEQFF.

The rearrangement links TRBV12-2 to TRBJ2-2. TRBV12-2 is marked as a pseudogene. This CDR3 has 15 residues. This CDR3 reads CASRARGSNTGELFF.

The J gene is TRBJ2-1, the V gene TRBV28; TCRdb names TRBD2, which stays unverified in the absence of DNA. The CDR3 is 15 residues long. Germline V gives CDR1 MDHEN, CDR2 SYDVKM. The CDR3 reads CASSFSGLAYNEQFF.

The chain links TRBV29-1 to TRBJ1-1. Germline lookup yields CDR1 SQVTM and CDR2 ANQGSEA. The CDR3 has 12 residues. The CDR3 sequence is CSVDPSNTEAFF.

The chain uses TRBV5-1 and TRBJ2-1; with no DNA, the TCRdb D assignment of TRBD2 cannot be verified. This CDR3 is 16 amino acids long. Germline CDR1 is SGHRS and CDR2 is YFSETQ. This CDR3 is CASSLMTSGGYNEQFF.

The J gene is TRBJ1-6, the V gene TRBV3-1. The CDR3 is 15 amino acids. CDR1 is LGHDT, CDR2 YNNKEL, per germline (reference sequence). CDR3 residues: CASSQARRWDSPLHF. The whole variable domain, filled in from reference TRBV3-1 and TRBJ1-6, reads DTAVSQTPKYLVTQMGNDKSIKCEQNLGHDTMYWYKQDSKKFLKIMFSYNNKELIINETVPNRFSPKSPDKAHLNLHINSLELGDSAVYFCASSQARRWDSPLHFGNGTRLTVT.

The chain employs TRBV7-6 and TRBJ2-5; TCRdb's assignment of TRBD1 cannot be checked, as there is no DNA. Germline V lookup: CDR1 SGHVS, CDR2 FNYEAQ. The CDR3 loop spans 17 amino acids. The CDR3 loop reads CASSLIGKGREWETQYF.

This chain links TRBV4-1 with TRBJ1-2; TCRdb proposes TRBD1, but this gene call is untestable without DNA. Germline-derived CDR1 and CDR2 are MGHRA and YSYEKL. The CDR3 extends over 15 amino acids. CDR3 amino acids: CASSPGTLVLYGYTF.

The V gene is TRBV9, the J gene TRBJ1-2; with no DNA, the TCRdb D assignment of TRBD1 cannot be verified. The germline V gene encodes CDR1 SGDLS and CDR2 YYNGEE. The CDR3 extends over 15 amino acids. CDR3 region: CASSVSDRGQDGYTF.

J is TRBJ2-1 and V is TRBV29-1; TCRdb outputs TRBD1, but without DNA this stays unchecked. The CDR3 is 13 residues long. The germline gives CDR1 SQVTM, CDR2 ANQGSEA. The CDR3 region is CSVSGTGYNEQFF.

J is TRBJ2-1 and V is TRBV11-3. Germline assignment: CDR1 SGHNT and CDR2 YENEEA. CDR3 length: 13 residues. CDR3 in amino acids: CASSLTTRNEQFF.

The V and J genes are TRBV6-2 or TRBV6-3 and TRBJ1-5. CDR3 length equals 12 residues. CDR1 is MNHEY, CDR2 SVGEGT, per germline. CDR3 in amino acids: CASRLDNQPQHF.